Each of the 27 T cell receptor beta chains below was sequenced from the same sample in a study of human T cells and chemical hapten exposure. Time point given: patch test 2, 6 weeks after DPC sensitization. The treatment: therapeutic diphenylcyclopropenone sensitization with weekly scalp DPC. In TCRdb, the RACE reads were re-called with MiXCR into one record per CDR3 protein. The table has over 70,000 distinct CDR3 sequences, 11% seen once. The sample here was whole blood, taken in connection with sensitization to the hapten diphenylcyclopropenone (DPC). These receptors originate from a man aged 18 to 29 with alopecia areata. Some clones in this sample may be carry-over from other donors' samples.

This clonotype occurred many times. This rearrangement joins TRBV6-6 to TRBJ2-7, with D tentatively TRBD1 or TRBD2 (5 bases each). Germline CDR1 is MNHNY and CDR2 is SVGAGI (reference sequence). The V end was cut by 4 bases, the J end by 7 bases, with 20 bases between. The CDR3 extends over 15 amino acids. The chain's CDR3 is CASSSSTGTKKEQYV. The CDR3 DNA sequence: TGTGCCAGCAGTTCTTCAACCGGGACGAAAAAAGAGCAGTACGTC.

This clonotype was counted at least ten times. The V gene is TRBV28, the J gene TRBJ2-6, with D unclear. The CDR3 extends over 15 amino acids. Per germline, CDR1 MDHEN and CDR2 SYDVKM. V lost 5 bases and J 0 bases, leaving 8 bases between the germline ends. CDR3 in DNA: TGTGCCAGCAGTCTGAAGTACTCTGGGGCCAACGTCCTGACTTTC. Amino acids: CASSLKYSGANVLTF.

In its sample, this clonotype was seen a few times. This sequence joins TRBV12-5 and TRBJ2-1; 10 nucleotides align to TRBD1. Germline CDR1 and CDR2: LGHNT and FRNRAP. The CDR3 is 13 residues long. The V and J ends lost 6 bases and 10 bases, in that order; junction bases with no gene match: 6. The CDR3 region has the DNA TGTGCTAGTGGCTATGACAGGGGGCACGAGCAGTTCTTC. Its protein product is CASGYDRGHEQFF.

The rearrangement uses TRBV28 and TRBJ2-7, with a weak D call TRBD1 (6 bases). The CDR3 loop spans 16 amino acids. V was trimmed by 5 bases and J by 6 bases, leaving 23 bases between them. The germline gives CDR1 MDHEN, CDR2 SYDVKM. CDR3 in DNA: TGTGCCAGCAGTCCTTTATCGTCCGGGACACGTGGCGAGCAGTACTTC. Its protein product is CASSPLSSGTRGEQYF.

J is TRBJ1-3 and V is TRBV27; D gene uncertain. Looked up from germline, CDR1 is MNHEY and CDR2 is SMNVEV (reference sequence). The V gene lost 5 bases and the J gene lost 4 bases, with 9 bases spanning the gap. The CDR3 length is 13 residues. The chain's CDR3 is CASSPSGGNTIYF. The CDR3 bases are TGTGCCAGCAGTCCGAGTGGGGGAAACACCATATATTTT.

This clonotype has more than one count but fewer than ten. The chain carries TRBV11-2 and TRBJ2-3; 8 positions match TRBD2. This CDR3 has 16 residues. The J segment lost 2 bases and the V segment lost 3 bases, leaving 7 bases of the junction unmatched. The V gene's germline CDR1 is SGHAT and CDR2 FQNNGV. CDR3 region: CASSFRGGSFTDTQYF. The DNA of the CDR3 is TGTGCCAGCAGCTTTCGGGGGGGGTCCTTCACAGATACGCAGTATTTT.

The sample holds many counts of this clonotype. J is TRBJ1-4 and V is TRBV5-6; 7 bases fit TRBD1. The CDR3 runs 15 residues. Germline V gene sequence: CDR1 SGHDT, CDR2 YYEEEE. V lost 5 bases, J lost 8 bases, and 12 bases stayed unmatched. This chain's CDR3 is CASRLTGSGPEKLFF. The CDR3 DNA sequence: TGTGCCAGCAGATTGACAGGGAGTGGCCCCGAAAAACTGTTTTTT.

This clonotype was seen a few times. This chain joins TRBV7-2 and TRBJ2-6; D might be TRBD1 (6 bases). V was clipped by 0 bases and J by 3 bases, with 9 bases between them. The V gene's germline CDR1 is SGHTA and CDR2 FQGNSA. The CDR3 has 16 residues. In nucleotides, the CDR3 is TGTGCCAGCAGCTTAGCACAGGGCGGTGGGGCCAACGTCCTGACTTTC. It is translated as CASSLAQGGGANVLTF.

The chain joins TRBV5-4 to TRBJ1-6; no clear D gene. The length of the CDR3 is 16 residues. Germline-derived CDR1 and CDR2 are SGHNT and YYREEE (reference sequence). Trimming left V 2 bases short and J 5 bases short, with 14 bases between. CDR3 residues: CASSLESGRNNSPLHF. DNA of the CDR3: TGTGCCAGCAGCTTAGAAAGTGGACGGAATAATTCACCCCTCCACTTT.

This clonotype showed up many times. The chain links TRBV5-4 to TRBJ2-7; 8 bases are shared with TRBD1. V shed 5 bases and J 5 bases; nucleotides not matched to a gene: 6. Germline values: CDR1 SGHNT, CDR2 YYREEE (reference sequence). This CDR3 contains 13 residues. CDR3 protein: CASSGQGEDEQYV. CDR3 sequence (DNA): TGTGCCAGCAGTGGACAGGGTGAAGACGAGCAGTACGTC.

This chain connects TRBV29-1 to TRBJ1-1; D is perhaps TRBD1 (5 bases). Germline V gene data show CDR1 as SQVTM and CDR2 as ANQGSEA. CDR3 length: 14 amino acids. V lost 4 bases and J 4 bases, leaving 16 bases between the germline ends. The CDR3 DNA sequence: TGCAGCGTTGCCGCGTATGGGGCGGCCACTGAAGCTTTCTTT. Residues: CSVAAYGAATEAFF.

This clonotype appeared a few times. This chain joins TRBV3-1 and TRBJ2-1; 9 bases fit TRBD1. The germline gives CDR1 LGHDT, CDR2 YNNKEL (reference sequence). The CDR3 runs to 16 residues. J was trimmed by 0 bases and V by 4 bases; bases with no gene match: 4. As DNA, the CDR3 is TGTGCCAGCAGCCGGGACAGGGAACCCTCCTACAATGAGCAGTTCTTC. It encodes CASSRDREPSYNEQFF.

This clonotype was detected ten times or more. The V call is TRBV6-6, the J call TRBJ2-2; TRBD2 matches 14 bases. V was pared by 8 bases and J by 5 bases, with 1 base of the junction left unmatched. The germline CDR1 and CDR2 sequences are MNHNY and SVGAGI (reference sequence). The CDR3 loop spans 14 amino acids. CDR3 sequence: CASWTSGGTGELFF. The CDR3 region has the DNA TGTGCCAGCTGGACTAGCGGGGGGACCGGGGAGCTGTTTTTT.

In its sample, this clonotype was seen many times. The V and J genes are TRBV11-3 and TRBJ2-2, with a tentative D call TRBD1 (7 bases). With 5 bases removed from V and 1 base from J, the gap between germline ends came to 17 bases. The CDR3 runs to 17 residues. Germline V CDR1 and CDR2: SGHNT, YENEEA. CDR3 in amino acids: CASSLTGRGVNTGELFF. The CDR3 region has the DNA TGTGCCAGCAGCCTGACGGGCAGGGGGGTGAACACCGGGGAGCTGTTTTTT.

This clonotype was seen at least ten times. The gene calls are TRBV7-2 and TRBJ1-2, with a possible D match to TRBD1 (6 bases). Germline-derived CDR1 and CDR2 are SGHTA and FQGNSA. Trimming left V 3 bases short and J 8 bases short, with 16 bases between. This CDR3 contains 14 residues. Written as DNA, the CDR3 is TGTGCCAGCAGCTTGGATCAGGGGATTGGAGGCTACACCTTC. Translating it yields CASSLDQGIGGYTF.

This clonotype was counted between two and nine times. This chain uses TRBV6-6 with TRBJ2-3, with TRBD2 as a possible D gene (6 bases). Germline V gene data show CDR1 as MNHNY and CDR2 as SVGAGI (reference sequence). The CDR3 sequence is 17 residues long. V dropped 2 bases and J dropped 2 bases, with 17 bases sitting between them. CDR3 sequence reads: CASSYPRGGKHTDTQYF. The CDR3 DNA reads TGTGCCAGCAGTTACCCGCGGGGCGGGAAGCACACAGATACGCAGTATTTT.

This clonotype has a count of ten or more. CDR3 loop: CASDRALDYGYTF. Here the CDR3 DNA reads TGTGCCAGCGATAGAGCTCTGGACTATGGCTACACCTTC. The rearrangement uses TRBV7-9 and TRBJ1-2; no reliable D call. Per germline, CDR1 SEHNR and CDR2 FQNEAQ (reference sequence). Trimming took off 8 bases at V and 3 bases at J, with 13 bases between the two ends. The CDR3 is made up of 13 amino acids. Filled out from reference TRBV7-9 and TRBJ1-2, the complete variable domain reads DTGVSQNPRHKITKRGQNVTFRCDPISEHNRLYWYRQTLGQGPEFLTYFQNEAQLEKSRLLSDRFSAERPKGSFSTLEIQRTEQGDSAMYLCASDRALDYGYTFGSGTRLTVV.

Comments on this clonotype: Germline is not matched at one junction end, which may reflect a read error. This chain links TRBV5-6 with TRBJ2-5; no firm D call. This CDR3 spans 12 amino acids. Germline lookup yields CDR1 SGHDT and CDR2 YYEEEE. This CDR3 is CASSLVAQLLHF. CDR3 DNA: TGTGCCAGCAGCTTGGTAGCTCAACTCCTCCACTTC. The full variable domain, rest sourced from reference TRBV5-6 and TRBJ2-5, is DAGVTQSPTHLIKTRGQQVTLRCSPKSGHDTVSWYQQALGQGPQFIFQYYEEEERQRGNFPDRFSGHQFPNYSSELNVNALLLGDSALYLCASSLVAQLLHFGPGTRLLVL.

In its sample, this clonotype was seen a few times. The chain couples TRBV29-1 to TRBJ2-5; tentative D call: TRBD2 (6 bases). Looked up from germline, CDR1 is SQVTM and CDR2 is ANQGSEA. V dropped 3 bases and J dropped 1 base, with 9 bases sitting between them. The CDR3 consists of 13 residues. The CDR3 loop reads CSVDGGGQETQYF. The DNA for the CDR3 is TGCAGCGTTGACGGGGGTGGCCAAGAGACCCAGTACTTC.

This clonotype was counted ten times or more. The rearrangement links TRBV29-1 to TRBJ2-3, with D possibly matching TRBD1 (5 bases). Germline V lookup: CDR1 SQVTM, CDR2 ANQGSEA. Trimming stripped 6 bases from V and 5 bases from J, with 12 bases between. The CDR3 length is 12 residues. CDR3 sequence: CSVGPWQDTQYF. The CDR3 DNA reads TGCAGCGTGGGGCCCTGGCAAGATACGCAGTATTTT.

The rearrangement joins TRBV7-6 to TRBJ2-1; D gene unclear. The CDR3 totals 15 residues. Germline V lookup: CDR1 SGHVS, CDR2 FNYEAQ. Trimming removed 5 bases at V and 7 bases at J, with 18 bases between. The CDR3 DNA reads TGTGCCAGCAGCGAAATTAAAGCGTACGGTAATGAGCAGTTCTTC. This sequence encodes CASSEIKAYGNEQFF.

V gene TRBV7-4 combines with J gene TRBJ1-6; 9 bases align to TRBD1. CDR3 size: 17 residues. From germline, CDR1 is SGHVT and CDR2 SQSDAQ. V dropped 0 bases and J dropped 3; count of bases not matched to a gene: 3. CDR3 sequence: CASSLAPTGGYNSPLHF. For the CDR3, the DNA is TGTGCCAGCAGCTTAGCGCCGACAGGGGGCTATAATTCACCCCTCCACTTT.

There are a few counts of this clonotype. DNA of the CDR3: TGCGCCAGCAGGAGGACAGGGGCTATGAACACTGAAGCTTTCTTT. Amino acids: CASRRTGAMNTEAFF. The chain is built from TRBV5-1 and TRBJ1-1; TRBD1 aligns across 9 bases. This CDR3 contains 15 residues. V was clipped by 5 bases and J by 0 bases; unmatched bases: 5. Germline V gene sequence: CDR1 SGHRS, CDR2 YFSETQ.

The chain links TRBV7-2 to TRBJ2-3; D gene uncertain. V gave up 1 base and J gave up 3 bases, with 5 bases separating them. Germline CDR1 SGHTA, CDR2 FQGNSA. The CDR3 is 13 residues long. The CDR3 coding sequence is TGTGCCAGCAGCTTAGACAATACAGATACGCAGTATTTT. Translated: CASSLDNTDTQYF.

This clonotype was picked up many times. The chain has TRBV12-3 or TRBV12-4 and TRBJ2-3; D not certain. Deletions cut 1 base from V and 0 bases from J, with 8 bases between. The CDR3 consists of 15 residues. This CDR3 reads CASSLGLPSTDTQYF. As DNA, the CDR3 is TGTGCCAGCAGTTTAGGCCTCCCTAGCACAGATACGCAGTATTTT.

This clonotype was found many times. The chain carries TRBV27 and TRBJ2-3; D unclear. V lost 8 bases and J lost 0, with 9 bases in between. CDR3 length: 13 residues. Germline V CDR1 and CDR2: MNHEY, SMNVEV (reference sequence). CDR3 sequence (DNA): TGTGCCAGCGGGATACGGAGCACAGATACGCAGTATTTT. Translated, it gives CASGIRSTDTQYF.

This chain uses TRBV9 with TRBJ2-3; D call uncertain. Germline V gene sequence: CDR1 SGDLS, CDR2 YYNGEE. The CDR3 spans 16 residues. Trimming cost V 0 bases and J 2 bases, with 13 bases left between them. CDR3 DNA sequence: TGTGCCAGCAGCGTAGTAGGCAGCCCCTTCACAGATACGCAGTATTTT. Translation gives CASSVVGSPFTDTQYF.